Each of the 26 T cell receptor beta chains below was sequenced from the same sample in a study of shared clonotypes between healthy human individuals. The protocol was immunoSEQ multiplex PCR, while the TCRdb copy is restricted to in-frame clones and leaves out a portion. Of 2 million to 3 million clones in the sample, more than 90% were seen once. Sequencing input: naive CD4+ T cells sorted from blood. Subset denoted: CD45RA+ positively selected. These receptor sequences come from a man aged 18 to 35 in good health.

A single count supports this clone. CDR3 amino acids: CARRTGNNNSPLHF. CDR3 nucleotide sequence: TGTGCCAGACGGACAGGCAATAATAATTCACCCCTCCACTTT. The chain employs TRBV5-8 and TRBJ1-6; 7 bases align to TRBD1. V lost 8 bases, J lost 5 bases, and 7 bases stayed unmatched. The germline V gene encodes CDR1 SGHTS and CDR2 YDEGEE. The CDR3 runs to 14 residues.

The genes are TRBV7-2 and TRBJ2-3; 10 bases map to TRBD2. Germline trimming cut 0 bases from V and 1 base from J; bases unmatched to any gene: 7. The CDR3 has 18 residues. CDR1 SGHTA and CDR2 FQGNSA come from the germline V gene. For the CDR3, the DNA is TGTGCCAGCAGCTTAGCAGCTAGCGGGAGCATTGGCACAGATACGCAGTATTTT. This codes for CASSLAASGSIGTDTQYF.

The chain carries TRBV19 and TRBJ2-1; 7 nucleotides match TRBD1. Per the germline V gene, CDR1 is LNHDA and CDR2 is SQIVND (reference sequence). The CDR3 runs 15 residues. Unmatched junction bases numbered 8, after V lost 3 bases and J lost 6 bases. CDR3 amino acids: CASSMLDRYGNEQFF. In nucleotides, the CDR3 is TGTGCCAGTAGTATGTTGGACAGGTACGGCAATGAGCAGTTCTTC.

This clone has more than one count but fewer than ten. The rearrangement joins TRBV30 to TRBJ1-4, with 8 bases aligning to TRBD1. The CDR3 sequence is 12 residues long. Germline values: CDR1 GTSNPN, CDR2 SVGIG (reference sequence). V was clipped by 5 bases and J by 11 bases; unmatched bases: 7. In DNA form, the CDR3 reads TGTGCCTGGCACAGGGGGTTTGAGAAACTGTTTTTT. Translating it yields CAWHRGFEKLFF.

Remarks on this clone: An end of the junction differs from the germline gene, which may be a read error. The CDR3 DNA is TGTGCCTGGAGTCCCCCGGGCGGGGGGATTGGCACACATACGCAGTATTTT. This gives the protein CAWSPPGGGIGTHTQYF. The chain combines TRBV30 with TRBJ2-3; TRBD2 agrees at 8 bases. Germline lookup yields CDR1 GTSNPN and CDR2 SVGIG (reference sequence). The CDR3 sequence is 17 residues long.

CDR3 loop: CASSAVSGGRTDTQYF. The CDR3 DNA sequence: TGTGCCAGCAGTGCGGTTAGCGGGGGGCGCACAGATACGCAGTATTTT. J is TRBJ2-3 and V is TRBV6-1; 10 nucleotides align to TRBD2. The CDR3 consists of 16 residues. The germline V gene encodes CDR1 MNHNS and CDR2 SASEGT. V dropped 4 bases and J dropped 1; count of bases not matched to a gene: 5.

V gene TRBV19 combines with J gene TRBJ2-4; no reliable D call. This CDR3 comprises 11 residues. The germline V and J ends were trimmed by 3 bases and 6 bases, with 3 bases remaining between them. Germline V gene data show CDR1 as LNHDA and CDR2 as SQIVND (reference sequence). Here the CDR3 DNA reads TGTGCCAGTAGTATTCGAAACATTCAGTACTTC. Its translation is CASSIRNIQYF.

The chain is built from TRBV6-1 and TRBJ1-3, with unresolved D. CDR1 and CDR2 from the germline V gene are MNHNS and SASEGT. V gave up 4 bases and J gave up 0 bases, with 13 bases separating them. The CDR3 is made up of 16 amino acids. CDR3: CASSAPTVYSGNTIYF. CDR3 bases: TGTGCCAGCAGTGCCCCTACAGTTTACTCTGGAAACACCATATATTTT.

This rearrangement joins TRBV9 to TRBJ1-4; the D gene is possibly TRBD1 (5 bases). V lost 3 bases and J lost 4, with 10 bases in between. This CDR3 comprises 14 residues. Germline V gives CDR1 SGDLS, CDR2 YYNGEE. CDR3 DNA sequence: TGTGCCAGCAGCGGGGACGGACTTAATGAAAAACTGTTTTTT. Amino acid sequence: CASSGDGLNEKLFF.

The chain uses TRBV11-2 and TRBJ2-7, with D possibly TRBD1 on 5 matching bases. The V end lost 3 bases, the J end lost 0 bases, and 9 bases lay between the germline ends. CDR3 size: 14 residues. The germline CDR1 and CDR2 sequences are SGHAT and FQNNGV. The CDR3 DNA reads TGTGCCAGCAGCTTTATCCAGGGCTCCTACGAGCAGTACTTC. This codes for CASSFIQGSYEQYF.

About this clone: Other DNA sequences from this sample encode an identical CDR3 as well. The V and J genes are TRBV6-5 and TRBJ1-1, with D maybe TRBD1 (5 bases). CDR1 and CDR2 from the germline V gene are MNHEY and SVGAGI. With 0 bases removed from V and 1 base from J, the gap between germline ends came to 9 bases. The CDR3 has 15 residues. CDR3 nucleotide sequence: TGTGCCAGCAGTTACTCATTTGGGGGGAACACTGAAGCTTTCTTT. Its protein is CASSYSFGGNTEAFF.

The rearrangement joins TRBV5-1 to TRBJ2-5, with D tentatively TRBD1 or TRBD2 (6 bases each). CDR3 length equals 16 residues. V was cut by 0 bases and J by 5 bases, with 17 bases left in between. CDR1 and CDR2 (germline): SGHRS, YFSETQ. The chain's CDR3 is CASSLGGGPNLETQYF. The DNA of the CDR3 is TGCGCCAGCAGCTTGGGAGGGGGGCCCAATTTGGAGACCCAGTACTTC.

The V call is TRBV18, the J call TRBJ1-4; D unresolved. CDR3 length equals 15 residues. CDR1 KGHSH and CDR2 LQKENI come from the germline V gene. Trimming left V 6 bases short and J 4 bases short, with 15 bases between. The CDR3 protein is CASSSSQSHNEKLFF. The CDR3 bases are TGTGCCAGCTCCAGCTCACAGAGTCATAATGAAAAACTGTTTTTT.

Comments on this clone: The sample contains more than one DNA sequence encoding this CDR3. The rearrangement uses TRBV6-5 and TRBJ2-1; 7 bases agree with TRBD1. The CDR3 spans 12 residues. The germline gives CDR1 MNHEY, CDR2 SVGAGI. The trim removed 6 bases at V and 7 bases at J, leaving 3 bases unmatched. CDR3 amino acids: CASSRQGNEQFF. The DNA for the CDR3 is TGTGCCAGCAGCCGACAGGGAAATGAGCAGTTCTTC.

The genes are TRBV5-1 and TRBJ2-2; D unresolved. CDR1 is SGHRS and CDR2 is YFSETQ in the germline V gene. The CDR3 length is 14 residues. Trimming took off 4 bases at V and 6 bases at J, with 13 bases between the two ends. The CDR3 region is CASSEILGAGELFF. The CDR3 region has the DNA TGCGCCAGCAGCGAAATCCTAGGTGCCGGGGAGCTGTTTTTT. The full variable domain, rest sourced from reference TRBV5-1 and TRBJ2-2, is KAGVTQTPRYLIKTRGQQVTLSCSPISGHRSVSWYQQTPGQGLQFLFEYFSETQRNKGNFPGRFSGRQFSNSRSEMNVSTLELGDSALYLCASSEILGAGELFFGEGSRLTVL.

This clone has only one observation. This sequence joins TRBV2 and TRBJ1-1; D uncertain. V lost 2 bases to trimming and J lost 6 bases, with 19 bases between them. This CDR3 is 16 amino acids long. The V gene's germline CDR1 is SNHLY and CDR2 FYNNEI. CDR3 loop: CASSEPRPGAVAEAFF. Here the CDR3 DNA reads TGTGCCAGCAGTGAACCCCGACCAGGCGCGGTGGCTGAAGCTTTCTTT. The full variable domain, with the rest looked up from reference TRBV2 and TRBJ1-1, is EPEVTQTPSHQVTQMGQEVILRCVPISNHLYFYWYRQILGQKVEFLVSFYNNEISEKSEIFDDQFSVERPDGSNFTLKIRSTKLEDSAMYFCASSEPRPGAVAEAFFGQGTRLTVV.

This chain joins TRBV19 and TRBJ2-1; TRBD2 matches 8 bases. V gave up 6 bases and J gave up 0 bases; unmatched junction bases: 13. This CDR3 is 18 amino acids long. CDR1 LNHDA and CDR2 SQIVND come from the germline V gene (reference sequence). The CDR3 DNA reads TGTGCCAGTAGCCCTTTCAAGATCAGCGGGAGCTCCTACAATGAGCAGTTCTTC. It encodes CASSPFKISGSSYNEQFF.

This chain's CDR3 is CASSRGQSANEKLFF. The CDR3, as DNA: TGCGCCAGCAGTCGGGGTCAATCGGCTAATGAAAAACTGTTTTTT. The chain employs TRBV10-1 and TRBJ1-4; no firm D call. This CDR3 region has 15 residues. Germline V gene lookup returns CDR1 WNHNN and CDR2 SYGVQD (reference sequence). The V end was cut by 5 bases, the J end by 3 bases, with 13 bases between.

The chain uses TRBV11-2 and TRBJ1-1; D unresolved. Germline lookup yields CDR1 SGHAT and CDR2 FQNNGV. This CDR3 spans 14 amino acids. V was clipped by 3 bases and J by 0 bases, with 8 bases between them. CDR3 protein: CASSFSQMNTEAFF. The CDR3 DNA sequence: TGTGCCAGCAGCTTCTCACAGATGAACACTGAAGCTTTCTTT.

This clone was observed a few times. The chain couples TRBV2 to TRBJ1-6, with D possibly TRBD1 on 5 matching bases. V was trimmed by 2 bases and J by 10 bases, leaving 12 bases between them. Per germline, CDR1 SNHLY and CDR2 FYNNEI. The CDR3 has 14 amino acids. The DNA for the CDR3 is TGTGCCAGCAGTGAACAGGGTACGGGATCACCCCTCCACTTT. Translation: CASSEQGTGSPLHF.

The chain carries TRBV28 and TRBJ1-6; 10 bases match TRBD1. The V gene end was trimmed by 5 bases and the J gene end by 0 bases; junction bases not matched to a gene: 10. CDR1 MDHEN and CDR2 SYDVKM come from the germline V gene. CDR3 length equals 19 residues. The CDR3 bases are TGTGCCAGCAGTAGGTTTTTGGGACAGGGGAGCTCCTATAATTCACCCCTCCACTTT. As protein: CASSRFLGQGSSYNSPLHF.

The chain has TRBV6-6 and TRBJ2-5; 9 bases align to TRBD1. Germline loops: CDR1 MNHNY, CDR2 SVGAGI (reference sequence). There are 16 residues in the CDR3. Trimming cost V 10 bases and J 0 bases; bases outside gene matches: 12. The DNA of the CDR3 is TGTGCCAACAGACAGGGGGGACAACAGTACCAAGAGACCCAGTACTTC. Translation: CANRQGGQQYQETQYF.

CDR3 in DNA: TGTGCCAGCAGCACTGGACAGGGGTCTTCACCCCTCCACTTT. Its translation is CASSTGQGSSPLHF. The J gene is TRBJ1-6, the V gene TRBV7-3; the match to TRBD1 covers 9 bases. This CDR3 contains 14 residues. Germline V gene lookup returns CDR1 SGHTA and CDR2 FQGTGA. The V gene end was trimmed by 5 bases and the J gene end by 9 bases; junction bases not matched to a gene: 5.

V is TRBV6-1 and J is TRBJ1-4; TRBD1 might be the D (5 bases). Germline V CDR1 and CDR2: MNHNS, SASEGT. V was cut by 6 bases and J by 8 bases, with 13 bases left in between. The CDR3 runs to 13 residues. Here the CDR3 reads CASRQVSREKLFF. The CDR3 nucleotides are TGTGCCAGCAGACAGGTGTCCCGGGAAAAACTGTTTTTT.

This chain connects TRBV7-2 to TRBJ1-5; D is ambiguous. Germline V gene lookup returns CDR1 SGHTA and CDR2 FQGNSA. The CDR3 is 15 amino acids. V was cut by 2 bases and J by 5 bases, with 13 bases left in between. The CDR3 coding sequence is TGTGCCAGCAGCTTAAGGTCGGCAGCGGATCAGCCCCAGCATTTT. This codes for CASSLRSAADQPQHF.

The chain couples TRBV14 to TRBJ2-7; 12 bases agree with TRBD2. The CDR3 runs to 18 residues. Germline CDR1 and CDR2: SGHDN and FVKESK. Unmatched junction bases numbered 14, after V lost 4 bases and J lost 4 bases. CDR3 protein: CASSPTVTLAGGLYEQYF. CDR3 sequence (DNA): TGTGCCAGCAGCCCCACCGTGACACTAGCGGGAGGTCTGTACGAGCAGTACTTC.